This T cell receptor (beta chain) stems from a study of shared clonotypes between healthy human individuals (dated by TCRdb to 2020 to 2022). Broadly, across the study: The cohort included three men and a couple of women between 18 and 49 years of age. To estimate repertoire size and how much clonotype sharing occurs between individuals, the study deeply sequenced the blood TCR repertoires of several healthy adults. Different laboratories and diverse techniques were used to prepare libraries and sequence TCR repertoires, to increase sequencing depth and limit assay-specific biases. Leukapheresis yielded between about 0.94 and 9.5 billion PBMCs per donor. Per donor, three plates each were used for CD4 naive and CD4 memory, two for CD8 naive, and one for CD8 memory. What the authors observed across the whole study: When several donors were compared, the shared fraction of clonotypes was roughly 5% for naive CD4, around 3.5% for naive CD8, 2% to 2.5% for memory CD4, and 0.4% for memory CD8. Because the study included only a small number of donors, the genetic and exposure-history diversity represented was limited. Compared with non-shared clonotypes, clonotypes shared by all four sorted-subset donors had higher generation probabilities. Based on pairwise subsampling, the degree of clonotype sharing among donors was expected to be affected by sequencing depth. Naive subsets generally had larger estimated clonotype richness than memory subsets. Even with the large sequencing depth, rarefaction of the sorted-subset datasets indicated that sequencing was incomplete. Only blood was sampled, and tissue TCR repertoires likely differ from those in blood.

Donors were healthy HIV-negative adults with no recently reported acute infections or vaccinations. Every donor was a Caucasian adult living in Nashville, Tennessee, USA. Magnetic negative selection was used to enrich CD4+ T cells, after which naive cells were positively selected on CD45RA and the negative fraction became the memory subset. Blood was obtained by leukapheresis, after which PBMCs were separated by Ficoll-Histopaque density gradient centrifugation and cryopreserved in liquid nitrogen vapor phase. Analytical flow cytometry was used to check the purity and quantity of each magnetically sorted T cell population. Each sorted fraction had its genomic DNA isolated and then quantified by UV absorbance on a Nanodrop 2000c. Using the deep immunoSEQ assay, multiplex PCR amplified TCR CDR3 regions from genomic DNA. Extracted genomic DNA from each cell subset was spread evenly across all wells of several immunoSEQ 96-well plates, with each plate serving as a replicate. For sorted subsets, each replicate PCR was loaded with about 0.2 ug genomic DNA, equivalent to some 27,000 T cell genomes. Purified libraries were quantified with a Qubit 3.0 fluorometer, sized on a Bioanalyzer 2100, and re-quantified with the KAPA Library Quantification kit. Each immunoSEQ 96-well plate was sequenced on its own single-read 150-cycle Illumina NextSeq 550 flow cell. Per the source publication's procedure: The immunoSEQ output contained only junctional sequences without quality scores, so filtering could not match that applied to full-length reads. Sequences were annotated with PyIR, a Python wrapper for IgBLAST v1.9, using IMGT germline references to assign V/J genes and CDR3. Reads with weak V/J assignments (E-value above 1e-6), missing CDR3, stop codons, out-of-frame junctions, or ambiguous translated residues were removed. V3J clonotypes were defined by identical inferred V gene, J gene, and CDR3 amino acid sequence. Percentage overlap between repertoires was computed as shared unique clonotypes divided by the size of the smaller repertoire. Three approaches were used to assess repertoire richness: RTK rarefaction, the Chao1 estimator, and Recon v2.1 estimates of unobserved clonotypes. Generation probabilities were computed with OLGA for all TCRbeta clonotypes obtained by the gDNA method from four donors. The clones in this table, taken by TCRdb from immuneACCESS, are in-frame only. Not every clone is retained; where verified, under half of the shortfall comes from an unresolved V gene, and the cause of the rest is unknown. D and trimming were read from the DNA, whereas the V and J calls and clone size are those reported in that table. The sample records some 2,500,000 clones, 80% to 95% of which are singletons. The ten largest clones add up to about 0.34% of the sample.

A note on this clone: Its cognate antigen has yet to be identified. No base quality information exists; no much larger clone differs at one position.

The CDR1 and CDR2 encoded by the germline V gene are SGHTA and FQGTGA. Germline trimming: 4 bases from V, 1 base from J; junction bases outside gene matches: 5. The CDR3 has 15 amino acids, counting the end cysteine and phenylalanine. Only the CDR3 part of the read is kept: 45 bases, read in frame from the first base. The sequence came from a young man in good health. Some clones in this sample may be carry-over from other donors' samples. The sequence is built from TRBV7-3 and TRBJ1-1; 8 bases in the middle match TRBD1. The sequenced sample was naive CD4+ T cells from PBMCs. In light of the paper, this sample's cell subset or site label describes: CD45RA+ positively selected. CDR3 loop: CASSSSGTGNTEAFF. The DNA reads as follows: TGTGCCAGCAGCTCTTCCGGGACAGGGAACACTGAAGCTTTCTTT.